The clone carrying this T cell receptor (beta chain) was observed once. This sample was taken from a study of shared clonotypes between healthy human individuals. Profiled with immunoSEQ multiplex PCR; TCRdb holds only in-frame clones, not every one. The sample carries approximately 510,000 clones, roughly 78% recorded once. Germline V gives CDR1 MNHEY, CDR2 SMNVEV (reference sequence). This CDR3 region has 13 residues. V was clipped by 5 bases and J by 6 bases, with 11 bases between them. The sequenced material came from PBMCs. The receptor comes from a woman aged 40 to 49 in good health. Some clones in this sample may be carry-over from other donors' samples. The chain recombines TRBV27 with TRBJ1-5; D remains unclear. CDR3 nucleotides: TGTGCCAGCAGTCCCGGGCGGGGTCAGCCCCAGCATTTT. Translation gives CASSPGRGQPQHF.